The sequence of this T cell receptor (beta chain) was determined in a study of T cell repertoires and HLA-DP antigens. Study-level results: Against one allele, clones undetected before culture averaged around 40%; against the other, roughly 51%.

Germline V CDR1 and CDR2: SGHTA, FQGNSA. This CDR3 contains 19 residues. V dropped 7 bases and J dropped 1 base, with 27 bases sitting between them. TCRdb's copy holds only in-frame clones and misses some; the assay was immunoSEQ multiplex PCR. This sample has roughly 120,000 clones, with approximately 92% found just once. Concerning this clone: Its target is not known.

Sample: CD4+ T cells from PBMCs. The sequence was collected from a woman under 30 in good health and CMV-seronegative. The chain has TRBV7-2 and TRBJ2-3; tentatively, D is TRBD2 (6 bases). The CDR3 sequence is CASTNTRPRRDGRTDTQYF. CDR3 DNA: TGTGCCAGCACCAACACCAGGCCTCGGCGGGATGGGCGCACAGATACGCAGTATTTT.